Listed below are T cell receptor beta chains from one sample, sequenced in a study of blood T cell repertoires in COVID-19. TCRdb's copy holds only in-frame clones and misses some; the assay was immunoSEQ multiplex PCR. The sample holds about 150,000 clones, over 75% seen once. The sequenced material came from peripheral blood. These receptor sequences come from a man aged 60 to 69 with COVID-19, enrolled during active disease. CDR3s include the opening cysteine and the closing phenylalanine or tryptophan. Fields, in order: V gene, D gene, CDR3 length, J gene, clone size, CDR3 DNA, CDR3 protein. The D gene is left open where the match is weak. Rows give clone size only sometimes, using once, few, many, or a class for an expanded clone.

v_call: TRBV27; d_call: NA; cdr3_length: 15; j_call: TRBJ2-7; clone_size: NA; cdr3_nt: TGTGCCAGCAAGAGCTATAGCGGTGAAAAGTACGAGCAGTACTTC; cdr3_aa: CASKSYSGEKYEQYF
v_call: TRBV28; d_call: NA; cdr3_length: 16; j_call: TRBJ2-1; clone_size: NA; cdr3_nt: TGTGCCAGCAGTTTACCGACGGGTGGCGGCTACAATGAGCAGTTCTTC; cdr3_aa: CASSLPTGGGYNEQFF
v_call: TRBV11-3; d_call: NA; cdr3_length: 12; j_call: TRBJ1-2; clone_size: NA; cdr3_nt: TGTGCCAGCAGCTCACAAAGGGGCGGCTACACCTTC; cdr3_aa: CASSSQRGGYTF
v_call: TRBV9; d_call: NA; cdr3_length: 14; j_call: TRBJ1-1; clone_size: NA; cdr3_nt: TGTGCCAGCAGCGCCAGACAGGAAAACACTGAAGCTTTCTTT; cdr3_aa: CASSARQENTEAFF
v_call: TRBV14; d_call: TRBD1; cdr3_length: 14; j_call: TRBJ2-7; clone_size: NA; cdr3_nt: TGTGCCAGCAGCCAAGTTCGAAGGGGGCAGCAGCAGTACTTC; cdr3_aa: CASSQVRRGQQQYF
v_call: TRBV7-2; d_call: TRBD1; cdr3_length: 14; j_call: TRBJ1-2; clone_size: once; cdr3_nt: TGTGCCAGCAGGAAACCGGGACAGGGTGGCGGCTACACCTTC; cdr3_aa: CASRKPGQGGGYTF
v_call: TRBV7-2; d_call: NA; cdr3_length: 14; j_call: TRBJ2-1; clone_size: once; cdr3_nt: TGTGCCAGCAGCTTAACGGCGCCGGGTGATGAGCAGTTCTTC; cdr3_aa: CASSLTAPGDEQFF
v_call: TRBV19; d_call: NA; cdr3_length: 15; j_call: TRBJ1-5; clone_size: NA; cdr3_nt: TGTGCCAGTAGTTCTACCACCCAAGGCGGTCAGCCCCAGCATTTT; cdr3_aa: CASSSTTQGGQPQHF
v_call: TRBV10-3; d_call: NA; cdr3_length: 15; j_call: TRBJ1-5; clone_size: NA; cdr3_nt: TGTGCCATCAGTGACCGGACAGACCTCAATCAGCCCCAGCATTTT; cdr3_aa: CAISDRTDLNQPQHF
v_call: TRBV16; d_call: NA; cdr3_length: 15; j_call: TRBJ1-2; clone_size: few; cdr3_nt: TGTGCCAGCAGCCAATCGGCGGGGCGCTGGGGGGGCTACACCTTC; cdr3_aa: CASSQSAGRWGGYTF
v_call: TRBV12-3/TRBV12-4; d_call: NA; cdr3_length: 13; j_call: TRBJ1-5; clone_size: NA; cdr3_nt: TGTGCCAGCAGTTTTTTCATAGATCAGCCCCAGCATTTT; cdr3_aa: CASSFFIDQPQHF
v_call: TRBV6-6; d_call: TRBD1; cdr3_length: 15; j_call: TRBJ1-5; clone_size: NA; cdr3_nt: TGTGCCAGCAGCCCTTCCGGGACAGGGGCACAGCCCCAGCATTTT; cdr3_aa: CASSPSGTGAQPQHF
v_call: TRBV3-1/TRBV3-2; d_call: NA; cdr3_length: 13; j_call: TRBJ1-1; clone_size: NA; cdr3_nt: TGTGCCAGCAGCCATGGGACGGGGGGAAGGGCTTTCTTT; cdr3_aa: CASSHGTGGRAFF
v_call: TRBV14; d_call: TRBD2; cdr3_length: 14; j_call: TRBJ2-7; clone_size: few; cdr3_nt: TGTGCCAGCAGCCAAGTGCTAGCGGCCTACGAGCAGTACTTC; cdr3_aa: CASSQVLAAYEQYF
v_call: TRBV6-5; d_call: NA; cdr3_length: 14; j_call: TRBJ1-1; clone_size: NA; cdr3_nt: TGTGCCAGCAGTTCGCTTCCGGTGAACACTGAAGCTTTCTTT; cdr3_aa: CASSSLPVNTEAFF
v_call: TRBV6-4; d_call: TRBD2; cdr3_length: 14; j_call: TRBJ2-1; clone_size: NA; cdr3_nt: TGTGCCAGCAGCCGGGACTACAGCTACAATGAGCAGTTCTTC; cdr3_aa: CASSRDYSYNEQFF
v_call: TRBV7-9; d_call: TRBD2; cdr3_length: 15; j_call: TRBJ2-3; clone_size: NA; cdr3_nt: TGTGCCAGCACCTTAAGCGGGAGCACCACAGATACGCAGTATTTT; cdr3_aa: CASTLSGSTTDTQYF
v_call: TRBV7-2; d_call: NA; cdr3_length: 12; j_call: TRBJ1-3; clone_size: NA; cdr3_nt: TGTGCCAGCAGCGGAGGGGGAAACACCATATATTTT; cdr3_aa: CASSGGGNTIYF
v_call: TRBV14; d_call: NA; cdr3_length: 17; j_call: TRBJ1-4; clone_size: NA; cdr3_nt: TGTGCCAGCAGCCAAGGGGGCGCAACAGGGTTTAATGAAAAACTGTTTTTT; cdr3_aa: CASSQGGATGFNEKLFF
v_call: TRBV18; d_call: NA; cdr3_length: 15; j_call: TRBJ2-7; clone_size: NA; cdr3_nt: TGTGCCAGCTCACCTCCTACAGGGCCAGGCTACGAGCAGTACTTC; cdr3_aa: CASSPPTGPGYEQYF
v_call: TRBV19; d_call: NA; cdr3_length: 15; j_call: TRBJ2-3; clone_size: NA; cdr3_nt: TGTGCCAGTAGTATAGTCCAGGGGTTCACAGATACGCAGTATTTT; cdr3_aa: CASSIVQGFTDTQYF
v_call: TRBV25-1; d_call: TRBD2; cdr3_length: 15; j_call: TRBJ2-7; clone_size: NA; cdr3_nt: TGTGCCAGCAGTAGAGAAGGGACTAGCTCCTACGAGCAGTACTTC; cdr3_aa: CASSREGTSSYEQYF
v_call: TRBV29-1; d_call: NA; cdr3_length: 12; j_call: TRBJ2-7; clone_size: NA; cdr3_nt: TGCAGCGGTCTTAATGTACTTTCCGAGCAGTACTTC; cdr3_aa: CSGLNVLSEQYF
v_call: TRBV7-2; d_call: NA; cdr3_length: 14; j_call: TRBJ1-1; clone_size: few; cdr3_nt: TGTGCCAGCAGCCGCCGCGGGGGGAACACTGAAGCTTTCTTT; cdr3_aa: CASSRRGGNTEAFF
v_call: TRBV19; d_call: NA; cdr3_length: 14; j_call: TRBJ1-6; clone_size: NA; cdr3_nt: TGTGCCAGTAGGCGGGACTTGAGGAATTCACCCCTCCACTTT; cdr3_aa: CASRRDLRNSPLHF
v_call: TRBV19; d_call: TRBD1; cdr3_length: 15; j_call: TRBJ2-7; clone_size: NA; cdr3_nt: TGTGCCAGTAGTACCAGACAGGGGGGGTCCTACGAGCAGTACTTC; cdr3_aa: CASSTRQGGSYEQYF
v_call: TRBV19; d_call: TRBD1; cdr3_length: 17; j_call: TRBJ1-6; clone_size: NA; cdr3_nt: TGTGCCAGTAGTTCAGGACAGGGGGTCGAATATAATTCACCCCTCCACTTT; cdr3_aa: CASSSGQGVEYNSPLHF